This is a list of T cell receptor beta chains from one sample in a study of beta chain features in type 1 diabetes. Here immunoSEQ multiplex PCR was the method, and the copy in TCRdb shows in-frame clones only, minus some. This sample has 400,000 to 450,000 clones, with approximately 15% found just once. Sample: naive CD4+ T cells from blood. The receptor source for this set is a man aged 30 to 39 in good health. Both conserved end residues are part of each CDR3. Each record gives: V gene, J gene, CDR3 protein.

v_call: TRBV29-1
j_call: TRBJ2-1
cdr3_aa: CSVATLYNEQFF

v_call: TRBV5-6
j_call: TRBJ2-1
cdr3_aa: CASSLVGGAYNEQFF

v_call: TRBV27
j_call: TRBJ2-1
cdr3_aa: CASRKNGQGSYNEQFF

v_call: TRBV18
j_call: TRBJ1-1
cdr3_aa: CASSRVGQGNTEAFF

v_call: TRBV29-1
j_call: TRBJ2-5
cdr3_aa: CSVGLGGRHETQYF

v_call: TRBV2
j_call: TRBJ2-5
cdr3_aa: CASSEKRGRFLETQYF

v_call: TRBV4-3
j_call: TRBJ2-5
cdr3_aa: CASSQEGTQGAQYF

v_call: TRBV11-2
j_call: TRBJ2-5
cdr3_aa: CASSLAGTVFQETQYF

v_call: TRBV10-3
j_call: TRBJ1-4
cdr3_aa: CATLQGRDEKLFF

v_call: TRBV6-6
j_call: TRBJ2-1
cdr3_aa: CASSLAGGFSYNEQFF

v_call: TRBV13
j_call: TRBJ2-5
cdr3_aa: CASTHGLSQETQYF

v_call: TRBV4-3
j_call: TRBJ2-3
cdr3_aa: CASSGLATVTDTQYF

v_call: TRBV4-2
j_call: TRBJ2-3
cdr3_aa: CASSQDVQASGRNTQYF

v_call: TRBV30
j_call: TRBJ2-1
cdr3_aa: CAWSAYTGLAGGPKGYNEQFF

v_call: TRBV6-5
j_call: TRBJ2-7
cdr3_aa: CASSFTGTSGYEQYF

v_call: TRBV5-4
j_call: TRBJ2-4
cdr3_aa: CASSSGTGNGVKNIQYF

v_call: TRBV25-1
j_call: TRBJ2-1
cdr3_aa: CASSVGGGNEQFF

v_call: TRBV2
j_call: TRBJ1-1
cdr3_aa: CASSEFEGGTEAFF

v_call: TRBV30
j_call: TRBJ2-1
cdr3_aa: CAWSVWGPLKGEQFF

v_call: TRBV29-1
j_call: TRBJ2-7
cdr3_aa: CSPSPAGCHEQYF

v_call: TRBV6-5
j_call: TRBJ2-7
cdr3_aa: CASKGVPSGEQYF

v_call: TRBV9
j_call: TRBJ2-5
cdr3_aa: CASSETSGGGTQYF

v_call: TRBV7-7
j_call: TRBJ2-3
cdr3_aa: CASSLGGPADTQYF

v_call: TRBV29-1
j_call: TRBJ2-2
cdr3_aa: CSAGQGGNTGELFF

v_call: TRBV9
j_call: TRBJ1-5
cdr3_aa: CASSVEGLSHQPQHF

v_call: TRBV5-1
j_call: TRBJ2-5
cdr3_aa: CASSLVYQETQYF

v_call: TRBV30
j_call: TRBJ2-5
cdr3_aa: CAWRQETQYF

v_call: TRBV2
j_call: TRBJ1-2
cdr3_aa: CASTRVGAYGYTF

v_call: TRBV18
j_call: TRBJ2-1
cdr3_aa: CASSSGLGGNEQFF

v_call: TRBV2
j_call: TRBJ2-3
cdr3_aa: CASTSGGIADTQYF

v_call: TRBV6-5
j_call: TRBJ2-5
cdr3_aa: CASSWGTSGETQYF

v_call: TRBV6-5
j_call: TRBJ2-1
cdr3_aa: CASSRRDGGGEQFF

v_call: TRBV9
j_call: TRBJ2-5
cdr3_aa: CASSVASGSESLNQETQYF

v_call: TRBV11-2
j_call: TRBJ2-2
cdr3_aa: CASSLLLTGELFF

v_call: TRBV7-2
j_call: TRBJ2-5
cdr3_aa: CASSLVGYQETQYF

v_call: TRBV7-9
j_call: TRBJ2-1
cdr3_aa: CASSPGLAGGSSYNEQFF

v_call: TRBV29-1
j_call: TRBJ2-7
cdr3_aa: CSVSAGPSYEQYF